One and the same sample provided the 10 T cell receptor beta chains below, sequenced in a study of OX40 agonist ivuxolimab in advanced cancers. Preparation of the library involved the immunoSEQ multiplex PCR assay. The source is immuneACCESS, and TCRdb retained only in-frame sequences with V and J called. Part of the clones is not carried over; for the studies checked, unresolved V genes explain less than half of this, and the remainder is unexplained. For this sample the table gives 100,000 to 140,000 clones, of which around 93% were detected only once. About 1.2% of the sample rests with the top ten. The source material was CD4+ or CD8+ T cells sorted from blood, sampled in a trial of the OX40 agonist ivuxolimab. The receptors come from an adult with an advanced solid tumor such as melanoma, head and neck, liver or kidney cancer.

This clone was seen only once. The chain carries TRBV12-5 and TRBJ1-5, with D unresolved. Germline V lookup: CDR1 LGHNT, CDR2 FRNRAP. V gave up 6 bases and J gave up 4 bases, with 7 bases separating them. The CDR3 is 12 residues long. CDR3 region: CASGKGNQPQHF. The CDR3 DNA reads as TGTGCTAGTGGAAAAGGGAATCAGCCCCAGCATTTT.

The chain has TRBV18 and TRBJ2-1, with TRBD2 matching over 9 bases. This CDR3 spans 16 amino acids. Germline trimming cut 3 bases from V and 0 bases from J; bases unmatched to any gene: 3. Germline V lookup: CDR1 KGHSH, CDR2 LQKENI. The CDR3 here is CASSPLAGPSYNEQFF. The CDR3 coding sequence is TGTGCCAGCTCACCCCTAGCGGGGCCCTCCTACAATGAGCAGTTCTTC.

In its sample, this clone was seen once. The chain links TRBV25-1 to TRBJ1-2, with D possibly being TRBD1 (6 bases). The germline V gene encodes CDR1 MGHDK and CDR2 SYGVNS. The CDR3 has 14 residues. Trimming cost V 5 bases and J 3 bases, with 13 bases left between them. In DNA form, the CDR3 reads TGTGCCAGCAGTCCGGCCCCAGGGGACTATGGCTACACCTTC. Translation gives CASSPAPGDYGYTF.

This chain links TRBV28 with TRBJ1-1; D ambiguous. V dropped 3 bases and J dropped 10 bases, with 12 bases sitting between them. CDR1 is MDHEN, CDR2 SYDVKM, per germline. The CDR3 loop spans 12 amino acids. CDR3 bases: TGTGCCAGCAGTTTGAGATCGGGAGTAGCTTTCTTT. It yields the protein CASSLRSGVAFF.

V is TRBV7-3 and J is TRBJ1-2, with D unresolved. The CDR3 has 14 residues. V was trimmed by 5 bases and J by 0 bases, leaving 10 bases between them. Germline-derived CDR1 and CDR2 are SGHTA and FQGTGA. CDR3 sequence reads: CASSPVGSNYGYTF. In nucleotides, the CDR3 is TGTGCCAGCAGCCCAGTTGGTTCTAACTATGGCTACACCTTC.

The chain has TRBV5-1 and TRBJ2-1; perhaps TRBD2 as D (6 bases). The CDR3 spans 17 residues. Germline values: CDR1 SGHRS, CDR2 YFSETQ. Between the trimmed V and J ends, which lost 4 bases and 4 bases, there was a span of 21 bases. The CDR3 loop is CASSELGLTGVYNEQFF. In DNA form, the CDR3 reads TGCGCCAGCAGCGAATTAGGCTTAACGGGGGTGTACAATGAGCAGTTCTTC. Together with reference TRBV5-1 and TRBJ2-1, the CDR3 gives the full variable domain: KAGVTQTPRYLIKTRGQQVTLSCSPISGHRSVSWYQQTPGQGLQFLFEYFSETQRNKGNFPGRFSGRQFSNSRSEMNVSTLELGDSALYLCASSELGLTGVYNEQFFGPGTRLTVL.

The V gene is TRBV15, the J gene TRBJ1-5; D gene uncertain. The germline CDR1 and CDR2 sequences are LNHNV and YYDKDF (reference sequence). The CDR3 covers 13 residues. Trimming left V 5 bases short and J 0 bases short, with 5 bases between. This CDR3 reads CATSQSSNQPQHF. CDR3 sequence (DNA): TGTGCCACCAGCCAATCTAGCAATCAGCCCCAGCATTTT.

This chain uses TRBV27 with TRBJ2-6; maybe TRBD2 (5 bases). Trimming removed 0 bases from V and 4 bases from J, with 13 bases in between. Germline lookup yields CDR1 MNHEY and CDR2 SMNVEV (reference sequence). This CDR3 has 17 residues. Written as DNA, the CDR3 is TGTGCCAGCAGTTTATCGGGAGCGCAGGCGGGGGCCAACGTCCTGACTTTC. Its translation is CASSLSGAQAGANVLTF. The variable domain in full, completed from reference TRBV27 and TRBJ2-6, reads EAQVTQNPRYLITVTGKKLTVTCSQNMNHEYMSWYRQDPGLGLRQIYYSMNVEVTDKGDVPEGYKVSRKEKRNFPLILESPSPNQTSLYFCASSLSGAQAGANVLTFGAGSRLTVL.

Written as DNA, the CDR3 is TGTGCCAGCAGTTTTACCACCACAGGACGGGAGACCCAGTACTTC. It encodes CASSFTTTGRETQYF. V and J are TRBV27 and TRBJ2-5; perhaps TRBD1 as D (5 bases). V lost 3 bases and J lost 5, with 16 bases in between. Germline assignment: CDR1 MNHEY and CDR2 SMNVEV (reference sequence). The CDR3 runs 15 residues.

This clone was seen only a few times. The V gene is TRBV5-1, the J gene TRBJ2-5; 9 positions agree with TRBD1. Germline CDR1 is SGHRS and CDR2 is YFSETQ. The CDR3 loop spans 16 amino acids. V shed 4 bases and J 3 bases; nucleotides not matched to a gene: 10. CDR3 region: CASSRELTGGKETQYF. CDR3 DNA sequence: TGCGCCAGCAGCCGGGAGCTGACAGGGGGGAAAGAGACCCAGTACTTC.